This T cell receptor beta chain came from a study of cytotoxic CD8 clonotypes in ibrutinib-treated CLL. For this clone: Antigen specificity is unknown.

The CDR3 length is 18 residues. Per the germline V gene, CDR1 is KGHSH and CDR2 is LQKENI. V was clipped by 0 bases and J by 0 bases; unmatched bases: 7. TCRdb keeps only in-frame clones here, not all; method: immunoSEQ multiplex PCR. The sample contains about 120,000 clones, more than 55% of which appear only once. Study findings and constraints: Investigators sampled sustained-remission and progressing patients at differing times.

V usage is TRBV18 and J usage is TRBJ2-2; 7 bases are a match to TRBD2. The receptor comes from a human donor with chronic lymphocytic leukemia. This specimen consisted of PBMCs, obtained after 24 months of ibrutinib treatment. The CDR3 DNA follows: TGTGCCAGCTCACCACCGAGCGGGGCGCCTTCGAACACCGGGGAGCTGTTTTTT. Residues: CASSPPSGAPSNTGELFF.